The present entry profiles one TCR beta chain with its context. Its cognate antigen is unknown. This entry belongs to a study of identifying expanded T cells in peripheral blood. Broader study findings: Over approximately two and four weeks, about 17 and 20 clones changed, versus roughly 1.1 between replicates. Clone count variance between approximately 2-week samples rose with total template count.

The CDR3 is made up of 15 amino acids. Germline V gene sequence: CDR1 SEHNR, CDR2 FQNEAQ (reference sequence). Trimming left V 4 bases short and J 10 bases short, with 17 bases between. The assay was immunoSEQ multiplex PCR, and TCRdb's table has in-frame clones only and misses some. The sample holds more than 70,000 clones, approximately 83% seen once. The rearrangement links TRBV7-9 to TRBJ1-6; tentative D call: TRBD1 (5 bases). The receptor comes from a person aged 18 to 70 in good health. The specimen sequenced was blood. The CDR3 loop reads CASSSPTGVWSPLHF. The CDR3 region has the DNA TGTGCCAGCAGCTCACCAACAGGCGTTTGGTCACCCCTCCACTTT. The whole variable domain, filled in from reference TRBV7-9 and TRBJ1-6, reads DTGVSQNPRHKITKRGQNVTFRCDPISEHNRLYWYRQTLGQGPEFLTYFQNEAQLEKSRLLSDRFSAERPKGSFSTLEIQRTEQGDSAMYLCASSSPTGVWSPLHFGNGTRLTVT.